This TCR beta chain stems from a study of cytomegalovirus exposure and HLA in healthy donors. A few counts support this clone. Germline values: CDR1 KGHSH, CDR2 LQKENI. Deletions cut 4 bases from V and 0 bases from J, with 7 bases between. The CDR3 runs 15 residues. Healthy bone marrow donors made up the donors. Donors were nominally healthy when sampled, though unrecorded immune exposures were likely. Primers for the PCR totalled 60 Vbeta and 13 Jbeta. Per the study methods: Later, some 79 million unique TCR beta chains were counted in an analysis, and approximately 9.9 million of them were shared. Produced via immunoSEQ multiplex PCR; TCRdb's table is partial and in-frame only. D and trimming were read from the DNA, whereas the V and J calls and clone size are those reported in that table. The sample yields about 120,000 clones, around 74% seen once.

The rearrangement joins TRBV18 to TRBJ2-6; no firm D call. This receptor was taken from a man aged 60-69 years in good health and CMV-seropositive. The sample was PBMCs. CDR3 coding DNA: TGTGCCAGCTCACAACCACTCTCTGGGGCCAACGTCCTGACTTTC. It translates to CASSQPLSGANVLTF.